This record covers a single T cell receptor (beta chain). CDR1 is SGHTA and CDR2 is FQGNSA in the germline V gene. Deletions cut 4 bases from V and 5 bases from J, with 14 bases between. The CDR3 is made up of 14 amino acids. This sample is part of a study of blood T cell repertoires in COVID-19. Some clones are missing from TCRdb's copy, which holds only in-frame ones; the method was immunoSEQ multiplex PCR. Of 150,000 to 200,000 clones listed, roughly four fifths are singletons. The chain is built from TRBV7-2 and TRBJ1-1; perhaps TRBD1 as D (5 bases). Sequenced material: peripheral blood. The receptor comes from a woman in her sixties or seventies with COVID-19, enrolled during active disease. Here the CDR3 DNA reads TGTGCCAGCAGCTGGGACGGGGGGAGGACTGAAGCTTTCTTT. It codes for CASSWDGGRTEAFF.